This T cell receptor (beta chain) was retrieved from a study of identical twins. Study-wide findings and caveats: Out-of-frame sharing of TCR alpha in monozygotic twins was underestimated by models.

Concerning this clonotype: Its antigen remains unidentified.

A universal primer site was added by template switching, and unique molecular identifiers were carried by the cDNA. Via MiXCR, TCRdb re-called the 5' RACE reads, giving one row per CDR3 protein. This table holds hundreds of thousands of distinct CDR3 sequences, roughly an eighth found once. The V gene's germline CDR1 is DFQATT and CDR2 SNEGSKA (reference sequence). V shed 2 bases and J shed 0 bases, with 26 bases lying between them. CDR3 length equals 19 residues. The same sample was also studied in work on yellow fever vaccine responses in identical twins. Per that study: Twins' vaccine T cell responses reportedly seemed partly convergent and partly personalized.

This receptor was taken from a woman between 18 and 30 years old in good health. Material for sequencing was PBMCs. The chain employs TRBV20-1 and TRBJ2-7; D may match TRBD1 or TRBD2 (5 bases each). In DNA form, the CDR3 reads TGCAGTGCTAGAACCGGGACGGCCTCCGGAAGACCTTTCTCCTACGAGCAGTACTTC. Its translation is CSARTGTASGRPFSYEQYF.